This T cell receptor (beta chain) was captured by sequencing in a study of cytomegalovirus exposure and HLA in healthy donors. Study results and limitations: Most of the TCR beta V segments (in an earlier analysis) were productive either about 90% or about 30% of the time. Despite most TCR sequences being rare, some public TCRs occurred in many donors.

Regarding this clone: Antigen specificity is unknown.

This PCR relied on a set of 60 Vbeta primers and 13 Jbeta primers. Data came from immunoSEQ multiplex PCR; TCRdb stores just in-frame clones and leaves some out. This sample has some 150,000 clones, with around 79% found just once. Germline V gives CDR1 SEHNR, CDR2 FQNEAQ (reference sequence). V was shortened by 4 bases and J by 5 bases, with 25 bases between the two germline ends. CDR3 length: 18 residues. The receptor's source is a man aged 50-59 years in good health and CMV-seropositive. Specimen: PBMCs. The J gene is TRBJ2-3, the V gene TRBV7-9; D is possibly TRBD1 (6 bases). CDR3 loop: CASSSPPRDIPARDTQYF. The CDR3 DNA reads as TGTGCCAGCAGCTCCCCACCTCGGGACATTCCCGCGCGAGATACGCAGTATTTT.